Detailed here is one T cell receptor (beta chain). TCRdb's table, derived via immunoSEQ multiplex PCR, lists solely in-frame clones and lacks some. Of fewer than 25,000 clones detected, approximately 80% appear once; the ten largest clones hold approximately 1.1%. The CDR3 extends over 11 amino acids. The germline V gene encodes CDR1 GTSNPN and CDR2 SVGIG (reference sequence). Trimming left V 2 bases short and J 15 bases short, with 14 bases between. Treatment denoted: preoperative locoregional IRX-2 cytokine immunotherapy. This record comes from a study of preoperative IRX-2 immunotherapy in early breast cancer.

The sequence was collected from a human donor with breast cancer. Sample: lymph node tissue, taken after IRX-2 immunotherapy. The rearrangement uses TRBV30 and TRBJ2-1; possibly TRBD2 for D (6 bases). The CDR3 is CAWSLAGRTFF. CDR3 nucleotide sequence: TGTGCCTGGAGTTTGGCCGGGAGAACGTTCTTC.